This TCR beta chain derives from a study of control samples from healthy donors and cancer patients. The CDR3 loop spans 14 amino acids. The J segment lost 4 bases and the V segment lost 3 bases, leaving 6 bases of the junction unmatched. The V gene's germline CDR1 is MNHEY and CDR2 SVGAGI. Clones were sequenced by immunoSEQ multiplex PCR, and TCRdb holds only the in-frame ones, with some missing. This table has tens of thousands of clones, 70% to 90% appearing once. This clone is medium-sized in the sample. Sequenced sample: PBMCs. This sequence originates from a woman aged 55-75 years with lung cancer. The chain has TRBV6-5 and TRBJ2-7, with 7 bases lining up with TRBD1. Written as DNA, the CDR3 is TGTGCCAGCAGTTATCGAAGGGGGCTTTACGAGCAGTACTTC. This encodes CASSYRRGLYEQYF.